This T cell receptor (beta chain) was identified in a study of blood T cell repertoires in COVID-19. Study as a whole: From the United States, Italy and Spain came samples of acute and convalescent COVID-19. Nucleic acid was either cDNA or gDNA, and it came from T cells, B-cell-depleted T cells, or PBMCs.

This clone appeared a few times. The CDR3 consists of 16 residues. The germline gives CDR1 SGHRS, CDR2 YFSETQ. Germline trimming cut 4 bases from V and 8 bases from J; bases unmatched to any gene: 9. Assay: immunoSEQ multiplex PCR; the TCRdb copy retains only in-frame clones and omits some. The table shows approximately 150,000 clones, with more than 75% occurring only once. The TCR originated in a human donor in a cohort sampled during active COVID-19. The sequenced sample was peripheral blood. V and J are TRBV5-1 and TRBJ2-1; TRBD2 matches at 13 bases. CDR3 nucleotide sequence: TGCGCCAGCAGCGTCCTTACTAGCGGGAGGGGTCATGAGCAGTTCTTC. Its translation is CASSVLTSGRGHEQFF.